The rows below give T cell receptor beta chains drawn from one sample of a study of cytomegalovirus exposure and HLA in healthy donors. Here immunoSEQ multiplex PCR was the method, and the copy in TCRdb shows in-frame clones only, minus some. The sample includes about 77,000 clones, less than 80% of them seen just once. Input material: PBMCs. Receptors originate from a woman aged 40 to 50 in good health and CMV-seronegative. The CDR3 runs from the conserved cysteine through the conserved F or W. D genes are given only for firm matches. The size field is filled for only some rows; it gives once, few, many or a size class.

-	-	TRBV29-1	TRBJ2-1	CSVEEYSYNEQFF	TGCAGCGTTGAAGAATATTCCTACAATGAGCAGTTCTTC
once	-	TRBV5-4	TRBJ2-3	CASSDRYTGRPDTQYF	TGTGCCAGCAGCGACCGGTACACAGGGCGACCAGATACGCAGTATTTT
-	TRBD1	TRBV7-9	TRBJ1-1	CASSLRTGRNTEAFF	TGTGCCAGCAGCCTCCGGACAGGGAGGAACACTGAAGCTTTCTTT
-	TRBD2	TRBV27	TRBJ2-2	CASSFLAGGHGELFF	TGTGCCAGCAGTTTCTTAGCGGGAGGACACGGGGAGCTGTTTTTT
-	-	TRBV5-4	TRBJ1-1	CASSLRDTEAFF	TGTGCCAGCAGCTTGAGAGACACTGAAGCTTTCTTT
once	TRBD1	TRBV2	TRBJ1-2	CASSPGTAVNYGYTF	TGTGCCAGCAGCCCCGGGACAGCCGTTAACTATGGCTACACCTTC
-	-	TRBV5-4	TRBJ2-1	CASSSSPGVVKFF	TGTGCCAGCAGTTCATCACCGGGGGTGGTAAAGTTCTTC
-	-	TRBV28	TRBJ1-5	CASSPVGRQVGRQPQHF	TGTGCCAGCAGTCCCGTGGGGAGACAGGTGGGTAGACAGCCCCAGCATTTT
-	TRBD1	TRBV7-2	TRBJ1-2	CASSDDRGLSGYTF	TGTGCCAGCAGCGACGACAGGGGGCTGTCGGGCTACACCTTC
few	-	TRBV10-3	TRBJ1-2	CAISYTGTSRGYTF	TGTGCCATCAGTTACACAGGGACCTCCCGGGGCTACACCTTC
-	-	TRBV15	TRBJ1-1	CATSRAGRPGPNTEAFF	TGTGCCACCAGCAGGGCGGGAAGGCCGGGACCCAACACTGAAGCTTTCTTT
-	TRBD2	TRBV9	TRBJ2-2	CASSVEGTSVTGELFF	TGTGCCAGCAGCGTAGAAGGGACTAGCGTCACCGGGGAGCTGTTTTTT
-	-	TRBV5-1	TRBJ2-6	CASSLLQGSLSGANVLTF	TGCGCCAGCAGCTTGTTGCAGGGTTCCCTCTCTGGGGCCAACGTCCTGACTTTC
few	-	TRBV6-5	TRBJ1-6	CASSRDRGNDSPLHF	TGTGCCAGCAGTCGCGACCGAGGGAATGATTCACCCCTCCACTTT
-	TRBD2	TRBV5-1	TRBJ2-1	CASSSWTTSVISYNEQFF	TGCGCCAGCAGCTCTTGGACGACTAGCGTAATTTCCTACAATGAGCAGTTCTTC
-	-	TRBV27	TRBJ2-3	CASSFGKSGKGTDTQYF	TGTGCCAGCAGTTTCGGGAAGAGCGGAAAAGGCACAGATACGCAGTATTTT
few	-	TRBV7-3	TRBJ1-1	CASSSTTTHTEAFF	TGTGCCAGCAGCTCGACCACTACTCACACTGAAGCTTTCTTT
-	-	TRBV6-6	TRBJ2-3	CASSYYSLEDTQYF	TGTGCCAGCAGTTACTACAGTCTGGAAGATACGCAGTATTTT
-	TRBD1	TRBV30	TRBJ1-1	CACPGQGFMNTEAFF	TGTGCCTGCCCGGGACAGGGTTTCATGAACACTGAAGCTTTCTTT
-	-	TRBV27	TRBJ1-2	CASRRSNYGYTF	TGTGCCAGCAGGAGGTCCAACTATGGCTACACCTTC
-	TRBD2	TRBV2	TRBJ2-2	CASMKLAGGGGELFF	TGTGCCAGCATGAAACTAGCGGGAGGAGGCGGGGAGCTGTTTTTT
-	-	TRBV28	TRBJ2-7	CASLPDFSSSYEQYF	TGTGCCAGTTTACCGGACTTTTCGAGCTCCTACGAGCAGTACTTC